The present TCR beta chain was sequenced within a study of blood T cell repertoires in COVID-19. In the study overall: Whether acute or convalescent, the COVID-19 samples came from the United States, Italy and Spain. Nucleic acid was either cDNA or gDNA, and it came from T cells, B-cell-depleted T cells, or PBMCs.

CDR1 and CDR2 from the germline V gene are KGHDR and SFDVKD. Trimming removed 6 bases from V and 4 bases from J, with 11 bases in between. The CDR3 is 14 amino acids. As processed by the authors: The assay estimated nucleated cells by amplifying reference gene primers. Clones were read by immunoSEQ multiplex PCR, and TCRdb kept only the in-frame ones, dropping some. Clone size and the V and J calls come from that table; the DNA yielded D and trimming. The top ten clones hold 3% to 3.5% of a sample with hundreds of thousands of clones, approximately 86% of them seen once. The TCR was taken from a man aged 55 to 70 with acute or convalescent COVID-19. This chain uses TRBV24-1 with TRBJ2-2; weak D call: TRBD1 (6 bases). Sequencing was done on a sample of peripheral blood. DNA for the CDR3: TGTGCCACCAGTTCAGGGACACTCACCGGGGAGCTGTTTTTT. Translating it yields CATSSGTLTGELFF.